One TCR beta chain is described in this entry. TCRdb keeps only in-frame clones here, not all; method: immunoSEQ multiplex PCR. The sample has about 330,000 clones, roughly 90% seen once. Categorization into cohorts depended on clinical history that participants reported. In Cohort 3, a recovered donor had either two negative PCRs, clearance, or symptom resolution. The sample comes from a study of blood T cell repertoires in COVID-19. Background on the study: Sample material is recorded as cDNA or gDNA derived from T cells, B-cell-depleted T cells, or PBMCs.

Losses at the gene ends were 4 bases for V and 8 bases for J; bases not matched to a gene: 9. The CDR3 runs to 14 residues. The germline CDR1 and CDR2 sequences are MNHEY and SVGAGI. The sequence was obtained from a woman aged 30 to 39 who had recovered from COVID-19. Sequenced sample: PBMCs or T cells enriched from blood (not recorded which). This rearrangement joins TRBV6-5 to TRBJ1-2; 8 bases are shared with TRBD1. Written as DNA, the CDR3 is TGTGCCAGCAGTTCCCCGACGACAGGGGCCGGCTACACCTTC. Its translation: CASSSPTTGAGYTF.